This TCR beta chain was sequenced during a study of CD8 T cells in ankylosing spondylitis (dated by TCRdb to 2016 to 2017). The study in broad terms: The study set out to find disease-linked TCR variants by profiling T cell receptor beta repertoires in ankylosing spondylitis patients and healthy donors. The full study cohort was made up of 20 to 25 ankylosing spondylitis patients and 108 healthy donors. Peripheral blood was sampled, and synovial fluid was additionally collected from ankylosing spondylitis patients.

Paper-wide results and their limitations: The disease-linked clones showed a CD8+ phenotype and occurred at relatively low frequencies in peripheral blood. Some motif variants were previously reported in synovial fluid and blood of reactive arthritis patients, suggesting common disease-initiation mechanisms. A TCR beta motif made up of under ten highly homologous amino acid variants appeared to be characteristic of blood from ankylosing spondylitis patients. According to the report, matched synovial fluid samples from ankylosing spondylitis patients were significantly enriched for the disease-linked clones.

This clonotype was seen a handful of times. Its antigen is not yet known. No qualities accompany the bases; no much larger clone lies one base away. Sequencing took place on an Illumina HiSeq 2500. Quantitative 5'-RACE with molecular barcodes was used to prepare TCR beta libraries. The paper's data handling went like this. Disease-linked TCR variants were identified with a new computational method built on a probabilistic model of VDJ rearrangement. Using fastp trimming at Q25 and MiXCR clonotype assembly, TCRdb reanalyzed the public sequencing data and kept in-frame beta chains. Every entry covers one CDR3 protein and lists the most common genes and DNA from its rows. TCRdb assigned the V and J calls; the authors' analysis was not used. This sample is represented by some 800,000 distinct CDR3 sequences; over 9.5% of them were singletons. The leading ten clones occupy 0.45% to 0.6% of the sample. The source of this sequence is a male donor with ankylosing spondylitis. The sequenced material came from blood, either unsorted or a sorted T cell fraction (not recorded which).

The CDR3 has the sequence CASSESQGGSYEQYF. The nucleotide sequence reads as follows: TGTGCCAGCAGTGAATCTCAAGGGGGGTCCTACGAGCAGTACTTC. This chain joins TRBV25-1 to TRBJ2-7, with the D call perhaps TRBD1 or TRBD2, as 6 bases match in each case. Spanning cysteine to phenylalanine, the CDR3 consists of 15 amino acids. Only the CDR3 region is kept as DNA, spanning 45 bases read in frame from base 1. In the germline V gene, CDR1 corresponds to MGHDK and CDR2 to SYGVNS. V gives up 1 base and J gives up 1 base, and the segment between their germline ends measures 11 bases.